This TCR beta chain was obtained from a study of blood T cell repertoires in COVID-19 (dated by TCRdb to the early 2020s). Study-wide context: Collaborator samples came from the United States, Italy and Spain and covered acute and convalescent phases of COVID-19. The prospective study material was composed of cDNA or gDNA derived from T cells, B-cell-depleted T cells, or PBMCs. The dataset comprised deeply sampled blood TCRbeta repertoires from subjects exposed to, actively infected with, or recovered from COVID-19. A freely available public database, intended as a resource for researchers studying the immune response to SARS-CoV-2, is where the repertoires were released. Samples came from the ongoing ImmuneRACE study (first 160 participants) plus 1,254 subjects from 6 global collaborators. The sample metadata nearly always contained a de-identified subject ID, COVID-19 status, age in years and sex. HLA class I and class II types, where available, came from metadata supplied by the sample provider rather than from assay-based typing.

Turning to this clone: Its antigen is currently not known. Base qualities were left out, and no much larger clone turns up one base away.

Broader findings and caveats from the paper: How much clinical and demographic metadata was included differed by source and by participant, and the metadata was provided uncurated.

The immunoSEQ Assay, a bias-controlled multiplex PCR, was used to amplify TCRbeta CDR3 regions from genomic DNA. On the study's bioinformatics: Nucleated cell counts per sample were estimated from amplification of reference gene primers within the assay. Sequence reads were collapsed and filtered to measure the absolute abundance of every unique TCRbeta CDR3 rearrangement. Productive Simpson clonality was computed per sample as the square root of Simpson's diversity index over productive rearrangements. In TCRdb, the immuneACCESS table is reduced to in-frame sequences with V and J assigned. These tables do not hold every clone; where another copy was compared, an unresolved V gene accounts for under half, and the others remain unexplained. V, J and clone size were drawn from that table, and D and trimming were deduced from the DNA. In this sample the table shows 150,000 to 250,000 clones, roughly 84% of which occur a single time. In total, the top ten clones hold approximately 7.6% of the sample.

The CDR3 runs 13 amino acids, cysteine and phenylalanine included. Just the 39-base CDR3 DNA is kept, in frame starting at base 1. V trim: 6 bases; J trim: 7 bases; unmatched bases: 7. The germline V gene supplies CDR1 MDHEN and CDR2 SYDVKM. In the prospective study, participants were roughly 18 to 100 years old, resided in about two dozen geographic areas of the United States, and were enrolled through a virtual design. In the prospective study, participants were assigned to cohorts based on the clinical history participants reported in a screening survey and a study questionnaire. Recovered participants in ImmuneRACE Cohort 3 were defined as having two consecutive negative NP/OP PCR tests, clearance from a healthcare professional, or resolution of symptoms. In the prospective study, whole blood, serum and a nasopharyngeal or oropharyngeal swab were collected from each participant by mobile phlebotomists. Additional blood draws and questionnaires over an approximately 2-month period could optionally be provided by prospective study participants. Prospective study blood samples were shipped either frozen or at room temperature before DNA extraction.

Sequencing was done on a sample of PBMCs or T cells enriched from blood (not recorded which). In this chain, TRBV28 is recombined with TRBJ1-1; TRBD1 aligns with 8 central bases. The TCR originated in a man between 40 and 49 years old who had recovered from COVID-19. The sequence in DNA is TGTGCCAGCAGCCGTGAGGACAGGGTTGAAGCTTTCTTT. This encodes CASSREDRVEAFF.